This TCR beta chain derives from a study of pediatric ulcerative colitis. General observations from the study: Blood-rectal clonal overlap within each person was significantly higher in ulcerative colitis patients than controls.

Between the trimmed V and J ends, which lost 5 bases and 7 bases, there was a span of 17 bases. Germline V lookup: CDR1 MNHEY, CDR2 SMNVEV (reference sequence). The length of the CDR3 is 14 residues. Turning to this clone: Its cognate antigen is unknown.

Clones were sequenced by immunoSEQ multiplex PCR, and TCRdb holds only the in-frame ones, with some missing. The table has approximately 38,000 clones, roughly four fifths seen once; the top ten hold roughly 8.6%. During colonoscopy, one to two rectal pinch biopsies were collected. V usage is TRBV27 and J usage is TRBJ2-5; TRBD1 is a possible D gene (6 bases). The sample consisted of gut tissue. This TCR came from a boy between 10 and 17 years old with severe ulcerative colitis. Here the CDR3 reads CASSQTGTRGTQYF. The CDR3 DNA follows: TGTGCCAGCAGTCAGACAGGCACACGGGGGACCCAGTACTTC.